One and the same sample provided the 5 T cell receptor beta chains below, sequenced in a study of blood T cells in healthy people across ages. The authors ran a second PCR of roughly 6 to 12 cycles using a sample-barcoded 5' primer and a J-beta primer mix. TCRdb itself ran the 5' RACE reads through MiXCR, one entry per CDR3 protein. The table has around 1,800,000 distinct CDR3 sequences, about two fifths seen once. The sample comprised blood. These receptors came from a human donor in good health.

This chain joins TRBV6-5 and TRBJ2-1; D not certain. This CDR3 is 15 amino acids long. Germline V CDR1 and CDR2: MNHEY, SVGAGI. Trimming left V 9 bases short and J 3 bases short, with 18 bases between. Written as DNA, the CDR3 is TGTGCCAGTTCCATCAGTAGCCCTAACTACAATGAGCAGTTCTTC. It is translated as CASSISSPNYNEQFF.

J is TRBJ2-7 and V is TRBV10-3; maybe TRBD2 (6 bases). This CDR3 is built from 13 residues. Germline CDR1 and CDR2: ENHRY and SYGVKD. V dropped 2 bases and J dropped 3 bases, with 8 bases sitting between them. The chain's CDR3 is CAISEGGNYEQYF. CDR3 nucleotide sequence: TGTGCCATCAGTGAGGGCGGGAACTACGAGCAGTACTTC.

The V call is TRBV7-3, the J call TRBJ2-1; 12 positions match TRBD2. This CDR3 has 16 residues. V shed 5 bases and J 4 bases; nucleotides not matched to a gene: 6. CDR1 and CDR2 from the germline V gene are SGHTA and FQGTGA. CDR3: CASSPTSGGFYNEQFF. For the CDR3, the DNA is TGTGCCAGCAGCCCCACTAGCGGGGGGTTTTACAATGAGCAGTTCTTC.

The rearrangement uses TRBV7-9 and TRBJ2-4; the match to TRBD1 covers 8 bases. J gave up 13 bases and V 5 bases, and 19 bases lay outside the gene matches. Germline V gene sequence: CDR1 SEHNR, CDR2 FQNEAQ (reference sequence). CDR3 length: 16 amino acids. The CDR3 region is CASSQRQGPFVSEQYF. In nucleotides, the CDR3 is TGTGCCAGCAGCCAACGACAGGGGCCGTTTGTCTCTGAGCAGTACTTC.

The chain employs TRBV6-2 or TRBV6-3 and TRBJ2-1; D is ambiguous. The germline V gene encodes CDR1 MNHEY and CDR2 SVGEGT. With 6 bases removed from V and 7 bases from J, the gap between germline ends came to 13 bases. CDR3 length equals 13 residues. The CDR3, as DNA: TGTGCCAGCAGCTCCTCCTGGTTTAATGAGCAGTTCTTC. Protein product: CASSSSWFNEQFF.